Here is one TCR beta chain with its context. The germline V gene has CDR1 SGHRS and CDR2 YFSETQ. The trim removed 4 bases at V and 5 bases at J, leaving 12 bases unmatched. This CDR3 comprises 16 residues. TCR beta CDR3 regions were amplified from RNA transcripts. The HTBI set primed first-round TCR CDR3 RT-PCR. One entry per CDR3 protein, called by TCRdb with MiXCR from the multiplex PCR reads. The repertoire holds approximately 870,000 distinct CDR3 sequences, with 38% as singletons. These data belong to a study of T cells in Graves' hyperthyroidism and ophthalmopathy. Across 18 months, stable Graves' hyperthyroidism was marked by no progression to ophthalmopathy. It was uncontrolled infection, other autoimmune disease, pregnancy or lactation that excluded patients. The diagnostic basis comprised clinical symptoms, serum thyroxine and TRAb, thyroid ultrasound and orbital computed tomography. Using over 8.5 ml of fresh peripheral blood, PBMCs were prepared.

The sequencing input was blood. This receptor was obtained from a man aged 18 to 30 with Graves' hyperthyroidism. This chain links TRBV5-1 with TRBJ2-3; 8 bases fit TRBD2. The chain's CDR3 is CASSQASGRVRDTQYF. In DNA form, the CDR3 reads TGCGCCAGCAGCCAAGCAAGCGGGAGAGTGAGAGATACGCAGTATTTT.